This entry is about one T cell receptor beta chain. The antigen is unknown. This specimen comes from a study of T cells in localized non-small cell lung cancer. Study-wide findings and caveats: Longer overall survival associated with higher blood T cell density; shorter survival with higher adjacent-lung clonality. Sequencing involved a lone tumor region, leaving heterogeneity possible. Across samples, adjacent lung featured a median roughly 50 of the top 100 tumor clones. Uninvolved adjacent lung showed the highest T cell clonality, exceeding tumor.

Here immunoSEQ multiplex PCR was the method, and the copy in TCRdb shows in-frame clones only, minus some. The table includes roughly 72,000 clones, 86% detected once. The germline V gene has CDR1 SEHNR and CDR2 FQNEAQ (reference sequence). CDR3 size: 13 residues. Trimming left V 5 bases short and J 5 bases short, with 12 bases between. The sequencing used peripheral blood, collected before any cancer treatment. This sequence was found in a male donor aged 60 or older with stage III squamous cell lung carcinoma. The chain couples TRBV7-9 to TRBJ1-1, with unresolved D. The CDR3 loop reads CASSLTPVTEAFF. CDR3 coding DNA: TGTGCCAGCAGCCTAACCCCGGTGACTGAAGCTTTCTTT.